These T cell receptor beta chains were read from a single sample in a study of blood T cell repertoires in COVID-19. Assay used: immunoSEQ multiplex PCR; TCRdb lists only in-frame clones, some missing. The profile covers more than 300,000 clones, with under 95% appearing a single time and roughly 3.3% taken by the ten largest. Sequencing was carried out using peripheral blood. These receptor sequences come from a young woman who had recovered from COVID-19. Each CDR3 is given without its conserved first and last residue. A D gene is named only where the DNA matches it firmly. Not every row has a clone size; where given, it reads once, few, many or a size class.

j_call	d_call	v_call	cdr3_length	clone_size	cdr3_aa
TRBJ2-5	TRBD1	TRBV5-1	12	-	ASSPRQGVETQY
TRBJ2-3	TRBD2	TRBV7-2	14	-	ASSLGLAGGIDTQY
TRBJ2-1	TRBD2	TRBV5-6	14	-	ASSSHLAGDYNEQF
TRBJ1-1	-	TRBV30	12	-	AWSGGHPGTEAF
TRBJ1-1	-	TRBV9	13	-	ASSVDPNQGTEAF
TRBJ2-1	TRBD2	TRBV6-5	13	-	ASSYLEGGLDEQF
TRBJ1-5	TRBD1	TRBV6-6	13	-	ASRSPGQEVQPQH
TRBJ1-2	TRBD1	TRBV6-5	14	-	ASSFRRPGQGDGYT
TRBJ2-1	-	TRBV14	12	-	ASSQGQLYNEQF
TRBJ1-5	TRBD1	TRBV7-2	13	-	ASSTNRGSNQPQH
TRBJ2-3	TRBD2	TRBV18	14	-	ASSPPAAGGADTQY
TRBJ2-1	TRBD2	TRBV5-1	13	-	ASSQGLADFNEQF
TRBJ2-2	TRBD2	TRBV12-3/TRBV12-4	11	-	ASRRGGPGELF
TRBJ1-1	-	TRBV5-5	10	-	ASSFLLEEAF
TRBJ2-1	TRBD2	TRBV5-6	15	-	ASSLAVRLAGYNEQF
TRBJ2-5	-	TRBV10-1	11	-	ASSEGGKETQY
TRBJ2-5	-	TRBV3-1/TRBV3-2	18	-	ASSHPGGAGAPRGQETQY
TRBJ2-1	TRBD2	TRBV9	13	-	ASSPVSGRYNEQF
TRBJ1-1	TRBD1	TRBV5-1	12	-	ASSLGQGAPEAF
TRBJ2-2	TRBD2	TRBV7-2	12	-	ASRGTSRTGELF
TRBJ2-2	TRBD2	TRBV5-4	15	-	ASSFQLGGRNSGELF
TRBJ1-6	-	TRBV27	13	few	ASSFAGGTNSPLH
TRBJ2-1	TRBD2	TRBV19	14	once	ASTQTSGRAFAEQF
TRBJ1-3	TRBD1	TRBV7-9	13	-	ASSIQTGAGNTIY
TRBJ1-2	-	TRBV27	11	-	ASSFRENYGYT
TRBJ1-2	TRBD1	TRBV9	10	-	ASRGTGFGYT
TRBJ2-1	TRBD2	TRBV5-1	14	-	ASSRGSGSSYNEQF